This is a list of T cell receptor beta chains from one sample in a study of shared clonotypes between healthy human individuals. Method: immunoSEQ multiplex PCR; TCRdb's copy keeps in-frame clones and lacks some. The sample yields about 1 million clones, about 80% seen once. The sequenced material came from memory CD4+ T cells sorted from blood. These receptor sequences come from a man aged 18 to 29 in good health. The CDR3 runs from the conserved cysteine through the conserved F or W. Fields, in order: V gene, J gene, CDR3 protein.

V gene: TRBV15; J gene: TRBJ2-2; CDR3 protein: CATSRGTGYPNTGELFF
V gene: TRBV28; J gene: TRBJ1-5; CDR3 protein: CASSFNAGTGKANQPQHF
V gene: TRBV6-7; J gene: TRBJ2-1; CDR3 protein: CASSRLRDLTYNEQFF
V gene: TRBV18; J gene: TRBJ1-5; CDR3 protein: CASSPPLGSGGNQPQHF
V gene: TRBV11-2; J gene: TRBJ2-2; CDR3 protein: CASSPTGTITGELFF
V gene: TRBV5-5; J gene: TRBJ1-2; CDR3 protein: CASSLVWGYGYTF
V gene: TRBV7-2; J gene: TRBJ1-5; CDR3 protein: CASSLGFNRFGSNQPQHF
V gene: TRBV15; J gene: TRBJ1-1; CDR3 protein: CATSVSADTEAFF
V gene: TRBV29-1; J gene: TRBJ1-2; CDR3 protein: CSVEIGATAGYTF
V gene: TRBV19; J gene: TRBJ1-5; CDR3 protein: CASRPGYNSNQPQHF
V gene: TRBV14; J gene: TRBJ2-3; CDR3 protein: CASSQVRGSDTQYF
V gene: TRBV28; J gene: TRBJ1-2; CDR3 protein: CASSEDRGGDYGYTF
V gene: TRBV5-1; J gene: TRBJ2-2; CDR3 protein: CASSLGPSGTNTGELFF
V gene: TRBV5-1; J gene: TRBJ1-1; CDR3 protein: CASSLSAGTGNTEAFF
V gene: TRBV6-6; J gene: TRBJ1-3; CDR3 protein: CASSSTSGRSGNTIYF
V gene: TRBV7-9; J gene: TRBJ2-6; CDR3 protein: CASSFPPSSHSGANVLTF
V gene: TRBV7-4; J gene: TRBJ2-1; CDR3 protein: CASSLEQVPLSYNEQFF
V gene: TRBV5-1; J gene: TRBJ2-1; CDR3 protein: CASSSGLAGISYNEQFF
V gene: TRBV11-2; J gene: TRBJ2-7; CDR3 protein: CASSLGTSGGPSSYEQYF
V gene: TRBV29-1; J gene: TRBJ1-5; CDR3 protein: CSVGSLNQPQHF
V gene: TRBV5-1; J gene: TRBJ2-1; CDR3 protein: CASSLGDRAAQFF
V gene: TRBV6-1; J gene: TRBJ1-6; CDR3 protein: CASRLHGTAEPLHF
V gene: TRBV2; J gene: TRBJ1-5; CDR3 protein: CATGTRGYNQPQHF
V gene: TRBV9; J gene: TRBJ2-7; CDR3 protein: CASSSGTSSYEQYF
V gene: TRBV5-4; J gene: TRBJ1-1; CDR3 protein: CASSRRANTEAFF
V gene: TRBV30; J gene: TRBJ2-1; CDR3 protein: CAWSVRFGAWEQFF